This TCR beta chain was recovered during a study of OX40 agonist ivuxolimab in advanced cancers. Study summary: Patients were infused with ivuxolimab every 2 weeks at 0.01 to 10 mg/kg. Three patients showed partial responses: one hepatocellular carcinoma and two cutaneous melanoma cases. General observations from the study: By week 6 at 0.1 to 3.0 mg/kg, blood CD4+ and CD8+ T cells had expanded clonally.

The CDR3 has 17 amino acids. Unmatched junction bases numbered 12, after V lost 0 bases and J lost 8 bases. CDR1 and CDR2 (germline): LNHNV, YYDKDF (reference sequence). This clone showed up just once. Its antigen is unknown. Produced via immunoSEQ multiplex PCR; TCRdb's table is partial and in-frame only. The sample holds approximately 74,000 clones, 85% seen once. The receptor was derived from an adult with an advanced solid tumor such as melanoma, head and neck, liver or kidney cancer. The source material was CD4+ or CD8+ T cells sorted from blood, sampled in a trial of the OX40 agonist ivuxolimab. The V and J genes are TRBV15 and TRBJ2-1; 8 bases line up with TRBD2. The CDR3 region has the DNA TGTGCCACCAGCAGAGATAAAAGCGGGAGAGGGTTTGATGAGCAGTTCTTC. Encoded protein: CATSRDKSGRGFDEQFF. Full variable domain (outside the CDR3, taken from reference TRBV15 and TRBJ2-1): DAMVIQNPRYQVTQFGKPVTLSCSQTLNHNVMYWYQQKSSQAPKLLFHYYDKDFNNEADTPDNFQSRRPNTSFCFLDIRSPGLGDTAMYLCATSRDKSGRGFDEQFFGPGTRLTVL.